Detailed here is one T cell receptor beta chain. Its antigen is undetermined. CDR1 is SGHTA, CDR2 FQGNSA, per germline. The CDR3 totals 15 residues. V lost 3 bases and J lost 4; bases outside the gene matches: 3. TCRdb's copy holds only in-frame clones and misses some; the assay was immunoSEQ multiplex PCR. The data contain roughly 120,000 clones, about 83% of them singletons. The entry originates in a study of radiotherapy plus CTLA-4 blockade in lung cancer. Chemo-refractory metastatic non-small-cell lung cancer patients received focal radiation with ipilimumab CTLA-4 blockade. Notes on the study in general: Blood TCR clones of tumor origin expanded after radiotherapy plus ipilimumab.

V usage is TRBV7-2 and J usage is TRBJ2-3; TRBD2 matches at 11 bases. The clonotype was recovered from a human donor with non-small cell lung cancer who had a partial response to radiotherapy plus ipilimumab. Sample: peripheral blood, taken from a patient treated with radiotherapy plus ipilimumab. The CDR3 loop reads CASSLTSGNPDTQYF. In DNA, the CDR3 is TGTGCCAGCAGCTTGACTAGCGGGAACCCAGATACGCAGTATTTT.